One and the same sample provided the 26 T cell receptor beta chains below, sequenced in a study of blood T cell repertoires in COVID-19. Here immunoSEQ multiplex PCR was the method, and the copy in TCRdb shows in-frame clones only, minus some. The sample lists roughly 250,000 clones; 85% to 90% were seen once. Sequenced: PBMCs or T cells enriched from blood (not recorded which). All receptors come from a man aged 50-60 years who had been exposed to COVID-19.

The chain has TRBV29-1 and TRBJ1-2; D is unresolved. Germline assignment: CDR1 SQVTM and CDR2 ANQGSEA. This CDR3 is built from 13 residues. Trimming removed 4 bases from V and 5 bases from J, with 14 bases in between. CDR3 sequence reads: CSVGREPEYGYTF. DNA of the CDR3: TGCAGCGTTGGGCGGGAACCGGAATATGGCTACACCTTC.

The V and J genes are TRBV4-1 and TRBJ2-7; a possible D gene is TRBD1 (5 bases). This CDR3 is 19 amino acids long. Germline V gene data show CDR1 as MGHRA and CDR2 as YSYEKL. With 1 base removed from V and 0 bases from J, the gap between germline ends came to 22 bases. The CDR3, as DNA: TGCGCCAGCAGCCAAGGTAGGTGCAGGGATCAAAGAAGCTCCTACGAGCAGTACGTC. As protein: CASSQGRCRDQRSSYEQYV.

V and J are TRBV28 and TRBJ1-5; 9 bases match TRBD1. Germline trimming cut 5 bases from V and 5 bases from J; bases unmatched to any gene: 13. The CDR3 has 17 residues. Germline values: CDR1 MDHEN, CDR2 SYDVKM. The CDR3 region is CASSVSTIGTGYQPQHF. CDR3 DNA sequence: TGTGCCAGCAGTGTATCTACAATCGGGACAGGGTATCAGCCCCAGCATTTT.

The genes are TRBV5-5 and TRBJ1-2; 12 bases line up with TRBD1. With V trimmed by 3 bases and J by 4 bases, 4 bases remained unmatched. In germline, CDR1 is SGHKS, CDR2 YYEKEE (reference sequence). This CDR3 comprises 15 residues. CDR3 bases: TGTGCCAGCAGCTGGGGGACAGGGGGCATCTATGGCTACACCTTC. Residues: CASSWGTGGIYGYTF.

The V gene is TRBV19, the J gene TRBJ2-7, with 7 positions matching TRBD1. CDR1 LNHDA and CDR2 SQIVND come from the germline V gene (reference sequence). Trimming removed 4 bases from V and 3 bases from J; junction bases left unmatched: 9. The CDR3 is made up of 15 amino acids. The CDR3 DNA reads as TGTGCCAGTAGTACGGCAGACAGGGTGTACTACGAGCAGTACGTC. Translated, it gives CASSTADRVYYEQYV.

In this sample, this clone turned up once. V is TRBV10-3 and J is TRBJ1-5, with 7 bases fitting TRBD1. Losses at the gene ends were 6 bases for V and 11 bases for J; bases not matched to a gene: 7. Germline values: CDR1 ENHRY, CDR2 SYGVKD. The CDR3 runs to 12 residues. CDR3 loop: CAIRARTGAQHF. The CDR3, as DNA: TGTGCCATCAGGGCCCGCACAGGGGCCCAGCATTTT.

The CDR3 nucleotides are TGTGCCAGCAGACGTGGACAGGGAAGATACCCTTACAATGAGCAGTTCTTC. Amino acids: CASRRGQGRYPYNEQFF. The chain combines TRBV5-8 with TRBJ2-1; the match to TRBD1 covers 8 bases. Germline assignment: CDR1 SGHTS and CDR2 YDEGEE. The ends lost 5 bases at V and 4 bases at J; junction bases unmatched: 14. This CDR3 is built from 17 residues.

The rearrangement links TRBV19 to TRBJ1-1; 10 bases align to TRBD1. With V trimmed by 3 bases and J by 5 bases, 3 bases remained unmatched. The CDR3 covers 14 residues. Germline CDR1 is LNHDA and CDR2 is SQIVND (reference sequence). CDR3 in amino acids: CASSMGTGETEAFF. CDR3 DNA: TGTGCCAGTAGTATGGGGACAGGGGAAACTGAAGCTTTCTTT.

The chain employs TRBV5-1 and TRBJ1-1, with TRBD1 identical over 9 bases. The CDR3 runs to 14 residues. With V trimmed by 6 bases and J by 0 bases, 3 bases remained unmatched. Germline assignment: CDR1 SGHRS and CDR2 YFSETQ. The CDR3, as DNA: TGCGCCAGCAAAAGGGACAGGGTGAACACTGAAGCTTTCTTT. Protein: CASKRDRVNTEAFF.

This clone was seen only once. This chain uses TRBV7-6 with TRBJ2-1; 8 bases match TRBD2. Germline V gene lookup returns CDR1 SGHVS and CDR2 FNYEAQ. The V and J ends lost 5 bases and 1 base, in that order; junction bases with no gene match: 4. The CDR3 covers 15 residues. The CDR3 loop is CASSDGGASYNEQFF. Written as DNA, the CDR3 is TGTGCCAGCAGCGACGGGGGGGCTTCCTACAATGAGCAGTTCTTC.

The chain joins TRBV9 to TRBJ1-1; D ambiguous. Germline CDR1 and CDR2: SGDLS and YYNGEE. The CDR3 runs 13 residues. V was shortened by 0 bases and J by 6 bases, with 9 bases between the two germline ends. The CDR3 spells CASSVGLTPEAFF. CDR3 in DNA: TGTGCCAGCAGCGTAGGTTTGACACCTGAAGCTTTCTTT.

The rearrangement uses TRBV9 and TRBJ2-1; no definite D call. This CDR3 is 16 amino acids long. Germline V gene lookup returns CDR1 SGDLS and CDR2 YYNGEE. V was shortened by 0 bases and J by 1 base, with 11 bases between the two germline ends. CDR3 sequence reads: CASSVDPGFSYNEQFF. The CDR3 coding sequence is TGTGCCAGCAGCGTAGATCCGGGTTTTTCCTACAATGAGCAGTTCTTC.

The chain joins TRBV2 to TRBJ1-4, with 8 bases lining up with TRBD1. V trimming: 4 bases; J trimming: 8 bases; junction bases outside the gene matches: 6. The CDR3 is 14 amino acids. Germline lookup yields CDR1 SNHLY and CDR2 FYNNEI. CDR3 protein: CASSARTGLEKLFF. DNA for the CDR3: TGTGCCAGCAGTGCCCGGACAGGGTTAGAAAAACTGTTTTTT.

V gene TRBV5-1 combines with J gene TRBJ1-4; TRBD1 matches 11 bases. J was trimmed by 1 base and V by 3 bases; bases with no gene match: 5. Germline assignment: CDR1 SGHRS and CDR2 YFSETQ. This CDR3 has 17 residues. The CDR3 loop reads CASSWIGTGGTNEKLFF. In DNA form, the CDR3 reads TGCGCCAGCAGCTGGATAGGGACAGGGGGAACTAATGAAAAACTGTTTTTT.

J is TRBJ1-5 and V is TRBV10-3, with 7 bases lining up with TRBD1. The CDR3 spans 16 residues. Per the germline V gene, CDR1 is ENHRY and CDR2 is SYGVKD. Trimming took 6 bases from V and 4 from J; bases not matched to a gene: 12. This chain's CDR3 is CAISDPGQKKNQPQHF. CDR3 coding DNA: TGTGCCATCAGCGACCCGGGACAGAAGAAGAATCAGCCCCAGCATTTT.

This chain links TRBV10-2 with TRBJ1-1; TRBD1 agrees at 7 bases. Trimming removed 6 bases from V and 6 bases from J; junction bases left unmatched: 7. The CDR3 extends over 13 amino acids. CDR1 WSHSY and CDR2 SAAADI come from the germline V gene. CDR3 in amino acids: CASRATGYPEAFF. The DNA of the CDR3 is TGCGCCAGCAGGGCGACAGGGTACCCTGAAGCTTTCTTT.

The J gene is TRBJ2-1, the V gene TRBV10-3; TRBD2 agrees at 13 bases. The V gene end was trimmed by 6 bases and the J gene end by 8 bases; junction bases not matched to a gene: 10. The CDR3 is 16 amino acids. The germline CDR1 and CDR2 sequences are ENHRY and SYGVKD. The CDR3 is CAISTGTSGDLDEQFF. The CDR3 nucleotides read TGTGCCATCAGCACCGGGACTAGCGGGGATCTTGATGAGCAGTTCTTC.

This chain connects TRBV23-1 to TRBJ2-7; 8 nucleotides line up with TRBD2. TRBV23-1 is sorted into the ORF group, with uncertain function. Unmatched junction bases numbered 7, after V lost 5 bases and J lost 7 bases. CDR3 length: 13 amino acids. The CDR3 protein is CASSGGSGGEQYV. The CDR3, as DNA: TGCGCCAGCAGTGGCGGGTCGGGGGGGGAGCAGTACGTC.

The chain recombines TRBV5-1 with TRBJ1-1; the D is unclear. CDR1 and CDR2 from the germline V gene are SGHRS and YFSETQ. With 6 bases removed from V and 1 base from J, the gap between germline ends came to 10 bases. This CDR3 is built from 13 residues. In nucleotides, the CDR3 is TGCGCCAGCAATTTGGGAGGGAACACTGAAGCTTTCTTT. Its protein is CASNLGGNTEAFF.

The chain couples TRBV6-5 to TRBJ1-2; 8 positions agree with TRBD1. The CDR3 runs 15 residues. Germline-derived CDR1 and CDR2 are MNHEY and SVGAGI. The V segment lost 2 bases and the J segment 2 bases; nucleotides outside the gene matches: 4. The CDR3, as DNA: TGTGCCAGCAGTTACCAGGGGGCCATAAACTATGGCTACACCTTC. Amino acids: CASSYQGAINYGYTF.

The chain uses TRBV5-1 and TRBJ1-1, with D unclear. Germline V gives CDR1 SGHRS, CDR2 YFSETQ. V lost 6 bases and J lost 4, with 13 bases in between. The CDR3 is 13 amino acids. For the CDR3, the DNA is TGCGCCAGCAAGCGGGGTTTAGCCACTGAAGCTTTCTTT. It specifies CASKRGLATEAFF. Looking up the rest from reference TRBV5-1 and TRBJ1-1 gives the full variable domain: KAGVTQTPRYLIKTRGQQVTLSCSPISGHRSVSWYQQTPGQGLQFLFEYFSETQRNKGNFPGRFSGRQFSNSRSEMNVSTLELGDSALYLCASKRGLATEAFFGQGTRLTVV.

V usage is TRBV6-5 and J usage is TRBJ2-1, with a possible D match to TRBD2 (6 bases). V was clipped by 11 bases and J by 4 bases, with 15 bases between them. The CDR3 is 13 residues long. CDR1 is MNHEY, CDR2 SVGAGI, per germline. CDR3: CAVGRREYNEQFF. Written as DNA, the CDR3 is TGTGCCGTTGGGAGGAGGGAATACAATGAGCAGTTCTTC.

The V and J genes are TRBV10-3 and TRBJ1-5; 8 bases are shared with TRBD1. Trimming removed 4 bases from V and 5 bases from J; junction bases left unmatched: 4. Per the germline V gene, CDR1 is ENHRY and CDR2 is SYGVKD. This CDR3 has 14 residues. The CDR3 reads CAISVSGGDQPQHF. The CDR3 DNA follows: TGTGCCATCAGTGTTTCAGGGGGCGATCAGCCCCAGCATTTT.

The V call is TRBV7-9, the J call TRBJ2-3; D ambiguous. V shed 4 bases and J shed 0 bases, with 11 bases lying between them. Germline CDR1 reads SEHNR; CDR2 reads FQNEAQ (reference sequence). CDR3 length equals 15 residues. The CDR3 sequence: CASSSRLSSTDTQYF. The CDR3 region has the DNA TGTGCCAGCAGCTCTAGACTGTCTAGCACAGATACGCAGTATTTT.

The chain couples TRBV7-6 to TRBJ2-2; 8 bases map to TRBD2. The V gene end was trimmed by 7 bases and the J gene end by 3 bases; junction bases not matched to a gene: 7. Germline loops: CDR1 SGHVS, CDR2 FNYEAQ. The CDR3 has 15 residues. This CDR3 reads CASTRAGVDTGELFF. The CDR3 DNA reads TGTGCCAGCACCAGAGCGGGGGTGGACACCGGGGAGCTGTTTTTT.

V and J are TRBV12-3 or TRBV12-4 and TRBJ2-1; D is unresolved. V shed 5 bases and J shed 7 bases, with 9 bases lying between them. The CDR3 totals 12 residues. The CDR3: CASSRDWNEQFF. DNA for the CDR3: TGTGCCAGCAGTCGAGACTGGAATGAGCAGTTCTTC.